These 19 T cell receptor beta chains came from one sample sequenced in a study of cytomegalovirus exposure and HLA in healthy donors (dated by TCRdb to about 2017). The method was the immunoSEQ multiplex PCR assay. TCRdb limited this immuneACCESS table to in-frame rearrangements with V and J called. A share of clones is missing; checked studies link under half to unresolved V genes, and the rest is unexplained. The sample table shows 150,000 to 200,000 clones, and 70% to 90% are seen once. Of the sample, about 2.2% is held by the ten largest clones. The sample comprised PBMCs. The receptors stem from a young woman in good health and CMV-seronegative.

CDR3 DNA: TGTGCCAGCAGACGAGGACAGGGACACACTGAAGCTTTCTTT. The encoded protein is CASRRGQGHTEAFF. V usage is TRBV27 and J usage is TRBJ1-1, with 8 bases identical to TRBD1. Germline-derived CDR1 and CDR2 are MNHEY and SMNVEV (reference sequence). Trimming removed 6 bases from V and 3 bases from J; junction bases left unmatched: 6. The CDR3 covers 14 residues.

The rearrangement links TRBV15 to TRBJ2-7; 8 positions agree with TRBD1. Germline-derived CDR1 and CDR2 are LNHNV and YYDKDF (reference sequence). This CDR3 has 14 residues. After removal of 5 bases from V and 6 bases from J, the junction contained 9 bases not matched to a gene. The CDR3 nucleotides read TGTGCCACCAGCGGAAGGACAGGGTTAAGCGAGCAGTACTTC. It translates to CATSGRTGLSEQYF. The variable domain in full, with the rest retrieved from reference TRBV15 and TRBJ2-7, is DAMVIQNPRYQVTQFGKPVTLSCSQTLNHNVMYWYQQKSSQAPKLLFHYYDKDFNNEADTPDNFQSRRPNTSFCFLDIRSPGLGDTAMYLCATSGRTGLSEQYFGPGTRLTVT.

The chain employs TRBV7-9 and TRBJ2-3; 7 nucleotides match TRBD2. From germline, CDR1 is SEHNR and CDR2 FQNEAQ (reference sequence). The CDR3 runs 15 residues. Losses at the gene ends were 5 bases for V and 4 bases for J; bases not matched to a gene: 9. The DNA of the CDR3 is TGTGCCAGCAGCCGTCCTCCCACTAGCGCAGATACGCAGTATTTT. It encodes CASSRPPTSADTQYF.

The chain links TRBV18 to TRBJ1-1, with 11 bases lining up with TRBD1. The CDR3 covers 13 residues. From germline, CDR1 is KGHSH and CDR2 LQKENI. Trimming removed 10 bases from V and 6 bases from J; junction bases left unmatched: 7. The DNA of the CDR3 is TGTGCCACTGGACAGGGGGCCGCAGCTGAAGCTTTCTTT. Its protein is CATGQGAAAEAFF.

This clone was counted a single time. The rearrangement uses TRBV10-3 and TRBJ1-2, with D perhaps matching TRBD1 (6 bases). CDR1 and CDR2 (germline): ENHRY, SYGVKD. The CDR3 runs to 14 residues. The V and J ends lost 4 bases and 6 bases respectively, with 15 bases between them. Here the CDR3 DNA reads TGTGCCATCAGTGGCCGTCGACAGGCGGATGGCTACACCTTC. Translated, it gives CAISGRRQADGYTF.

This chain links TRBV19 with TRBJ1-2, with D possibly TRBD1 on 5 matching bases. Between the trimmed V and J ends, which lost 7 bases and 6 bases, there was a span of 12 bases. The germline V gene encodes CDR1 LNHDA and CDR2 SQIVND (reference sequence). This CDR3 comprises 12 residues. The DNA for the CDR3 is TGTGCCAGTAACCAGGGCTCCCATGGCTACACCTTC. Translating it yields CASNQGSHGYTF.

This clone came up a few times. This sequence joins TRBV30 and TRBJ2-7; D is perhaps TRBD2 (6 bases). With 3 bases removed from V and 4 bases from J, the gap between germline ends came to 22 bases. The CDR3 extends over 16 amino acids. Germline V gene data show CDR1 as GTSNPN and CDR2 as SVGIG (reference sequence). As DNA, the CDR3 is TGTGCCTGGAGCTCGTTCGCCGGGACTTTCCCTTACGAGCAGTACTTC. Protein: CAWSSFAGTFPYEQYF.

The V and J genes are TRBV6-4 and TRBJ2-1; 7 bases align to TRBD2. The CDR3 is 15 residues long. From germline, CDR1 is MRHNA and CDR2 SNTAGT. J lost 5 bases, V lost 4 bases, and 8 bases had no gene match. The CDR3 protein is CASSVSYRGDNEQFF. CDR3 nucleotide sequence: TGTGCCAGCAGTGTATCCTACCGGGGGGACAATGAGCAGTTCTTC.

The CDR3 bases are TGTGCCAGCAGTCCATCTAGCGGGTATTACTACGAGCAGTACTTC. Encoded protein: CASSPSSGYYYEQYF. This chain uses TRBV6-6 with TRBJ2-7, with 8 bases lining up with TRBD2. This CDR3 region has 15 residues. Germline trimming cut 5 bases from V and 3 bases from J; bases unmatched to any gene: 9. Germline V gene lookup returns CDR1 MNHNY and CDR2 SVGAGI (reference sequence).

V gene TRBV7-9 combines with J gene TRBJ1-2; tentative D call: TRBD1 (6 bases). The germline V gene encodes CDR1 SEHNR and CDR2 FQNEAQ (reference sequence). V gave up 5 bases and J gave up 4 bases, with 11 bases separating them. The CDR3 totals 13 residues. The CDR3 bases are TGTGCCAGCAGCGACGACAGGCCCTATGGCTACACCTTC. This sequence encodes CASSDDRPYGYTF.

The chain couples TRBV4-3 to TRBJ2-7, with TRBD2 matching over 7 bases. V was pared by 1 base and J by 1 base, with 1 base of the junction left unmatched. Germline assignment: CDR1 LGHNA and CDR2 YSLEER. The CDR3 has 14 residues. In nucleotides, the CDR3 is TGCGCCAGCAGCCAAGGGACTAGTTCCTACGAGCAGTACTTC. Amino acid sequence: CASSQGTSSYEQYF.

The chain uses TRBV7-9 and TRBJ2-7; 9 positions match TRBD2. The germline V gene encodes CDR1 SEHNR and CDR2 FQNEAQ (reference sequence). CDR3 length: 15 amino acids. Germline trimming cut 5 bases from V and 2 bases from J; bases unmatched to any gene: 7. CDR3: CASSQPTSGTYEQYF. CDR3 coding DNA: TGTGCCAGCAGCCAACCGACTAGCGGCACCTACGAGCAGTACTTC.

J is TRBJ1-2 and V is TRBV15; possibly TRBD1 for D (6 bases). This CDR3 contains 14 residues. Germline V gene data show CDR1 as LNHNV and CDR2 as YYDKDF (reference sequence). Trimming stripped 3 bases from V and 4 bases from J, with 12 bases between. The CDR3 sequence is CATSSAQGSYGYTF. The DNA for the CDR3 is TGTGCCACCAGCAGTGCACAGGGAAGCTATGGCTACACCTTC.

V gene TRBV9 combines with J gene TRBJ1-3; D gene unclear. Germline values: CDR1 SGDLS, CDR2 YYNGEE. This CDR3 comprises 15 residues. Trimming removed 0 bases at V and 0 bases at J, with 7 bases between. The CDR3, as DNA: TGTGCCAGCAGCGTAGACGGTCACTCTGGAAACACCATATATTTT. This codes for CASSVDGHSGNTIYF.

The chain carries TRBV4-3 and TRBJ2-2; TRBD2 matches at 7 bases. The J segment lost 7 bases and the V segment lost 4 bases, leaving 6 bases of the junction unmatched. Germline loops: CDR1 LGHNA, CDR2 YSLEER. The CDR3 extends over 14 amino acids. The CDR3 DNA reads as TGCGCCAGCAGCCCACTTGGGGGGGTCGGGGAGCTGTTTTTT. Translating gives CASSPLGGVGELFF.

This clone was recorded once. V usage is TRBV11-3 and J usage is TRBJ2-7; no clear D gene. The V end lost 3 bases, the J end lost 4 bases, and 10 bases lay between the germline ends. The CDR3 contains 13 residues. Germline V gene lookup returns CDR1 SGHNT and CDR2 YENEEA. The CDR3 DNA follows: TGTGCCAGCAGCTTCCTCCCGAGTTACGAGCAGTACTTC. Encoded protein: CASSFLPSYEQYF.

This clone was seen a single time. The V gene is TRBV6-5, the J gene TRBJ2-7; D is ambiguous. V lost 0 bases, J lost 2 bases, and 11 bases lay in between. The CDR3 is made up of 15 amino acids. Germline V gene lookup returns CDR1 MNHEY and CDR2 SVGAGI. CDR3 in amino acids: CASSYSLAKAYEQYF. In DNA form, the CDR3 reads TGTGCCAGCAGTTACTCGTTAGCAAAAGCCTACGAGCAGTACTTC.

This clone showed up just once. The chain carries TRBV5-1 and TRBJ2-7; D might be TRBD1 (6 bases). The CDR3 extends over 15 amino acids. Looked up from germline, CDR1 is SGHRS and CDR2 is YFSETQ. V lost 4 bases to trimming and J lost 5 bases, with 19 bases between them. The CDR3 nucleotides are TGCGCCAGCAGCGTGATTCCTCTCCAGGGGAACGAGCAGTACTTC. It yields the protein CASSVIPLQGNEQYF.

V is TRBV29-1 and J is TRBJ1-2; TRBD1 agrees at 8 bases. This CDR3 has 16 amino acids. The V segment lost 4 bases and the J segment 0 bases; nucleotides outside the gene matches: 10. CDR1 is SQVTM, CDR2 ANQGSEA, per germline. CDR3 residues: CSVGGGQGLTNYGYTF. The CDR3 DNA sequence: TGCAGCGTTGGGGGCGGACAGGGCCTGACTAACTATGGCTACACCTTC.